Following are 11 T cell receptor beta chains from one sample sequenced in a study of post-analysis software for immune sequencing data. General observations from the study: The five TRBV segments detected at higher frequency in patients than in controls included TRBV5-6, TRBV5-1 and TRBV20-1.

Researchers reported that TCR beta cDNA libraries carried unique molecular identifiers. TCRdb itself ran the PCR reads through MiXCR, one entry per CDR3 protein. Of over 300,000 distinct CDR3 sequences listed, roughly 35% are singletons. The antigens for these receptors are not known. Sequencing was done on a sample of blood. The origin of the receptors is a girl between 5 and 17 years old with multiple sclerosis.

There are many counts of this clonotype. The rearrangement links TRBV6-5 to TRBJ2-1; TRBD1 matches 7 bases. CDR1 MNHEY and CDR2 SVGAGI come from the germline V gene. After removal of 5 bases from V and 8 bases from J, the junction contained 9 bases not matched to a gene. The CDR3 length is 14 residues. The CDR3 nucleotides are TGTGCCAGCAGTGTCTTGGGGACAGAGGATGAGCAGTTCTTC. It is translated as CASSVLGTEDEQFF.

This clonotype was observed a handful of times. The chain couples TRBV19 to TRBJ2-1, with 9 bases lining up with TRBD1. The CDR3 is 14 amino acids. Germline V gives CDR1 LNHDA, CDR2 SQIVND (reference sequence). The V and J ends lost 5 bases and 1 base, in that order; junction bases with no gene match: 0. The CDR3 bases are TGTGCCAGTAGTGGACAGGGGTCCTACAATGAGCAGTTCTTC. As protein: CASSGQGSYNEQFF.

The gene calls are TRBV6-1 and TRBJ2-2; no clear D gene. The V gene's germline CDR1 is MNHNS and CDR2 SASEGT. With 3 bases removed from V and 7 bases from J, the gap between germline ends came to 3 bases. The CDR3 loop spans 11 amino acids. CDR3 in amino acids: CASSEFGELFF. DNA of the CDR3: TGTGCCAGCAGTGAGTTCGGGGAGCTGTTTTTT.

This clonotype was observed a few times. The chain is built from TRBV6-1 and TRBJ2-1; tentatively, D is TRBD2 (5 bases). Germline V gene lookup returns CDR1 MNHNS and CDR2 SASEGT. Trimming took 2 bases from V and 4 from J, leaving 9 bases between them. The CDR3 consists of 14 residues. CDR3 nucleotide sequence: TGTGCCAGCAGTGAATCTAGCCCATACAATGAGCAGTTCTTC. Protein: CASSESSPYNEQFF.

This clonotype was seen ten or more times. The V call is TRBV3-1, the J call TRBJ2-3; perhaps TRBD1 as D (5 bases). The CDR3 covers 12 residues. Germline V gene data show CDR1 as LGHDT and CDR2 as YNNKEL (reference sequence). With 4 bases removed from V and 9 bases from J, the gap between germline ends came to 11 bases. The CDR3 DNA reads TGTGCCAGCAGCCCGCAGGGTGGCACGCAGTATTTT. Its protein is CASSPQGGTQYF.

The J gene is TRBJ1-1, the V gene TRBV7-3, with D unclear. V was clipped by 0 bases and J by 3 bases, with 5 bases between them. CDR3 length: 13 residues. Germline V gene sequence: CDR1 SGHTA, CDR2 FQGTGA. CDR3 DNA sequence: TGTGCCAGCAGCTTAACGCTGGACACTGAAGCTTTCTTT. Its protein product is CASSLTLDTEAFF.

This clonotype has more than one count but fewer than ten. The chain is built from TRBV27 and TRBJ2-5; unclear D gene. Germline lookup yields CDR1 MNHEY and CDR2 SMNVEV (reference sequence). This CDR3 spans 14 amino acids. V was trimmed by 7 bases and J by 5 bases, leaving 17 bases between them. CDR3: CASKVVWVDETQYF. The CDR3 coding sequence is TGTGCCAGCAAAGTGGTCTGGGTTGACGAGACCCAGTACTTC.

V is TRBV5-1 and J is TRBJ2-4; D unresolved. The J call is doubtful: the DNA matches TRBJ2-7 better. CDR1 and CDR2 from the germline V gene are SGHRS and YFSETQ. The CDR3 spans 14 residues. The CDR3: CASSTPTRPYEQYF. The CDR3, as DNA: TGCGCCAGCAGCACTCCTACGCGACCCTACGAGCAGTACTTC.

The gene calls are TRBV12-3 or TRBV12-4 and TRBJ1-5, with D tentatively TRBD1 (5 bases). The CDR3 spans 14 residues. V was shortened by 3 bases and J by 7 bases, with 13 bases between the two germline ends. CDR3 sequence: CASSLRQGIQPQHF. CDR3 DNA: TGTGCCAGCAGTTTGAGGCAGGGAATACAGCCCCAGCATTTT.

This sequence joins TRBV20-1 and TRBJ1-5; TRBD1 might be the D (6 bases). CDR1 and CDR2 (germline): DFQATT, SNEGSKA (reference sequence). The V end lost 3 bases, the J end lost 0 bases, and 15 bases lay between the germline ends. The CDR3 loop spans 16 amino acids. DNA for the CDR3: TGCAGTGCTAGTGGGGGGGGGGCGTATAGCAATCAGCCCCAGCATTTT. This translates into CSASGGGAYSNQPQHF.

This chain uses TRBV5-1 with TRBJ1-5; 7 bases align to TRBD1. V shed 0 bases and J 6 bases; nucleotides not matched to a gene: 12. This CDR3 has 17 amino acids. CDR1 is SGHRS, CDR2 YFSETQ, per germline. The DNA for the CDR3 is TGCGCCAGCAGCTTGGGAAGTCAAACAGGGGAGGGTCAGCCCCAGCATTTT. This encodes CASSLGSQTGEGQPQHF.